The clone carrying this T cell receptor (beta chain) was recorded a few times. The antigen is not known. These data originate in a study of cytomegalovirus exposure and HLA in healthy donors. The PCR ran on 60 Vbeta and 13 Jbeta primers. Some clones are missing from TCRdb's copy, which holds only in-frame ones; the method was immunoSEQ multiplex PCR. Here the sample spans 210,000 or so clones, just over 75% being singletons. Whole-study findings and limits: A highly shared variant cluster was judged a likely technical artifact. It was in a later analysis that TCR association rates were seen to vary by HLA locus, highest for DRB1 and lowest for HLA-C. An analysis that came later showed most CMV-associated TCR beta chains appearing HLA-restricted. The CMV antigen specificity of three CMV-associated chains was confirmed through in vitro analysis.

The ends lost 8 bases at V and 2 bases at J; junction bases unmatched: 8. Germline CDR1 is MNHEY and CDR2 is SMNVEV (reference sequence). The CDR3 is made up of 15 amino acids. This sequence was found in a woman aged 60-75 years in good health and CMV-seropositive. The sequencing input was PBMCs. The chain joins TRBV27 to TRBJ1-4; 7 bases line up with TRBD1. CDR3 residues: CASGTPGQTNEKLFF. The DNA of the CDR3 is TGTGCCAGCGGGACCCCGGGACAGACTAATGAAAAACTGTTTTTT.